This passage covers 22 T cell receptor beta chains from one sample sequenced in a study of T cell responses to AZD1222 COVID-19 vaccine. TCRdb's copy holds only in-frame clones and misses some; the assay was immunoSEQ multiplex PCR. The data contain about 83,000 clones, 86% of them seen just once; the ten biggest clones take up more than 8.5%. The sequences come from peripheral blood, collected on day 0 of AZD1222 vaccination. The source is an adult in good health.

CDR3 DNA: TGTGCCAGCAGCTGGGGGCTGGGTGAGCAGTTCTTC. It yields the protein CASSWGLGEQFF. V and J are TRBV12-3 or TRBV12-4 and TRBJ2-1, with D tentatively TRBD1 (6 bases). The V and J ends lost 6 bases and 9 bases respectively, with 12 bases between them. The CDR3 is made up of 12 amino acids.

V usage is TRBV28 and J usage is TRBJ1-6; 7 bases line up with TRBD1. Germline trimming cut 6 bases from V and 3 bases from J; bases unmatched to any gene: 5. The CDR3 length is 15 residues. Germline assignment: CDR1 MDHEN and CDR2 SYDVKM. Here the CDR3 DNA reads TGTGCCAGCAGATACAGGGGAGGCTATAATTCACCCCTCCACTTT. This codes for CASRYRGGYNSPLHF.

The CDR3 nucleotides are TGTGCCAGTAGTATTCTAGAAGGGGCAAGCAATCAGCCCCAGCATTTT. Its translation: CASSILEGASNQPQHF. This chain joins TRBV19 and TRBJ1-5, with a tentative D call TRBD1 (5 bases). Per germline, CDR1 LNHDA and CDR2 SQIVND (reference sequence). The CDR3 has 16 amino acids. V lost 3 bases and J 1 base, leaving 13 bases between the germline ends.

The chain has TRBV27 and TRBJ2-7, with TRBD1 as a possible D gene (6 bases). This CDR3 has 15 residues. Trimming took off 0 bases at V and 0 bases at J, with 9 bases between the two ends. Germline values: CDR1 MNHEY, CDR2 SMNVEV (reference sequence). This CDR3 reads CASSLSPQGSYEQYF. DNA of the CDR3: TGTGCCAGCAGTTTATCGCCACAGGGCTCCTACGAGCAGTACTTC.

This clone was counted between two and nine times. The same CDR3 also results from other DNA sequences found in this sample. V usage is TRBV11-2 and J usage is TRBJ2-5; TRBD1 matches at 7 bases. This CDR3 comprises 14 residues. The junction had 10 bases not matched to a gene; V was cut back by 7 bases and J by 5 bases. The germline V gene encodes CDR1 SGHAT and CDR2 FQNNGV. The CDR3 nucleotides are TGTGCCAGCAATAACCGACAGGGTCGGGAGACCCAGTACTTC. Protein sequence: CASNNRQGRETQYF.

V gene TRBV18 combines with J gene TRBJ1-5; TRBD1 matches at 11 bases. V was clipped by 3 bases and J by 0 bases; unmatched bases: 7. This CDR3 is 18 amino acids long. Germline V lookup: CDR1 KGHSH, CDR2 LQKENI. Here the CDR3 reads CASSPSGTGGISNQPQHF. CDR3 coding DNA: TGTGCCAGCTCACCTTCCGGGACAGGGGGAATTAGCAATCAGCCCCAGCATTTT.

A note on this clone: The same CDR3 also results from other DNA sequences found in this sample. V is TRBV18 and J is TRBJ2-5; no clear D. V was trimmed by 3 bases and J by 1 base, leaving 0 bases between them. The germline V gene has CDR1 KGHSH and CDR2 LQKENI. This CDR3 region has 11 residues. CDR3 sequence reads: CASSPQETQYF. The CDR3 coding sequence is TGTGCCAGCTCACCCCAAGAGACCCAGTACTTC.

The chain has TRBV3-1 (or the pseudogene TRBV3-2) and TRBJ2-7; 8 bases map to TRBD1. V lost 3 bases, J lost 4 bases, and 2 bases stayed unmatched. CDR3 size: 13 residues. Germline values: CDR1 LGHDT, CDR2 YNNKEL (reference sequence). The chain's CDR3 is CASSHRQGYEQYF. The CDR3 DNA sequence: TGTGCCAGCAGCCACCGACAGGGGTACGAGCAGTACTTC.

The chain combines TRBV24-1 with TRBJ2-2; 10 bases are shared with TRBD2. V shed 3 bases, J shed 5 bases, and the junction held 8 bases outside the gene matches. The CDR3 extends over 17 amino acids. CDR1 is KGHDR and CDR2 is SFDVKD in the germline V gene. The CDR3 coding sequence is TGTGCCACCAGTGATGGGCTAGCGGGAGTCCGAACCGGGGAGCTGTTTTTT. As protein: CATSDGLAGVRTGELFF.

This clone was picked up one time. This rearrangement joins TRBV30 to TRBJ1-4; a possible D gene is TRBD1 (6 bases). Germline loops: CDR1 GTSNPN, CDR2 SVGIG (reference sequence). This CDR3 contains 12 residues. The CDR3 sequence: CARGGVGEKLFF. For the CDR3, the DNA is TGTGCTCGAGGGGGGGTAGGTGAAAAACTGTTTTTT.

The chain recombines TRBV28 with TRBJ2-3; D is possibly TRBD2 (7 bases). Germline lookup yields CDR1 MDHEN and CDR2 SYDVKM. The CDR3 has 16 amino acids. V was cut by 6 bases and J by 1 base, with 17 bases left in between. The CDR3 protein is CASRTIGGGRTDTQYF. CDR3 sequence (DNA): TGTGCCAGCAGAACCATTGGGGGGGGCCGCACAGATACGCAGTATTTT.

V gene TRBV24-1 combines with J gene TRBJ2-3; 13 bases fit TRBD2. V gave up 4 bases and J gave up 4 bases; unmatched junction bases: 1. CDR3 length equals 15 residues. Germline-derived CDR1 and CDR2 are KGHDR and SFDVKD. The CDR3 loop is CATSDTSGGADTQYF. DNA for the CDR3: TGTGCCACCAGTGACACTAGCGGGGGGGCAGATACGCAGTATTTT.

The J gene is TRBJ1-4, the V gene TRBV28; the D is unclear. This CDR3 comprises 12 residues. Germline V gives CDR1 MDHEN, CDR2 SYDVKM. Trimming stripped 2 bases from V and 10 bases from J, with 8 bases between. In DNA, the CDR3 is TGTGCCAGCAGTTTACGAGCGGGAAAACTGTTTTTT. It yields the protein CASSLRAGKLFF.

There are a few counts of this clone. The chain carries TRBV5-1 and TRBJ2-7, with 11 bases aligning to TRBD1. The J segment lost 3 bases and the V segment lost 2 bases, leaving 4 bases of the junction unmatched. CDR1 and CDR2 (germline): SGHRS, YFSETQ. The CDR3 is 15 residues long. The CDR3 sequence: CASSFSGTGGYEQYF. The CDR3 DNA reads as TGCGCCAGCAGCTTTTCCGGGACAGGGGGCTACGAGCAGTACTTC. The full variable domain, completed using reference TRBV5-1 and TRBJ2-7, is KAGVTQTPRYLIKTRGQQVTLSCSPISGHRSVSWYQQTPGQGLQFLFEYFSETQRNKGNFPGRFSGRQFSNSRSEMNVSTLELGDSALYLCASSFSGTGGYEQYFGPGTRLTVT.

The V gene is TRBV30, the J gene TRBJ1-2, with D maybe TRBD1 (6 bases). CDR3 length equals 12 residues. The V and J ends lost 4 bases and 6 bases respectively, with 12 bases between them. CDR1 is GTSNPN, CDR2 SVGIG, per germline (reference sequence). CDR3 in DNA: TGTGCCTGGACACAGGGCCGCCATGGCTACACCTTC. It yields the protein CAWTQGRHGYTF.

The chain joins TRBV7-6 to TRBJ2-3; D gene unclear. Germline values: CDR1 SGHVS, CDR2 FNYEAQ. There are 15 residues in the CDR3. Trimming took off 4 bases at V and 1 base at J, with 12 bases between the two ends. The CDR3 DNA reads TGTGCCAGCAGCTCAAAAGGGTCCGGCACAGATACGCAGTATTTT. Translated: CASSSKGSGTDTQYF.

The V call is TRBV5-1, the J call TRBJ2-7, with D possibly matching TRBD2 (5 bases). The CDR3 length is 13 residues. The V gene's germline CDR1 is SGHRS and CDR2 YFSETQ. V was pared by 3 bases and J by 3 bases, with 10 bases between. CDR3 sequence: CASSSGVGYEQYF. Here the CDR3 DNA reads TGCGCCAGCAGCTCCGGGGTAGGCTACGAGCAGTACTTC.

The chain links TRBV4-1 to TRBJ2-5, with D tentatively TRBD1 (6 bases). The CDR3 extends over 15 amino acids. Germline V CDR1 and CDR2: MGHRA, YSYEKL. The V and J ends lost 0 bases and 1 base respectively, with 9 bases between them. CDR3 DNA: TGCGCCAGCAGCCAAGATAGCAGGGGCCAAGAGACCCAGTACTTC. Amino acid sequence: CASSQDSRGQETQYF.

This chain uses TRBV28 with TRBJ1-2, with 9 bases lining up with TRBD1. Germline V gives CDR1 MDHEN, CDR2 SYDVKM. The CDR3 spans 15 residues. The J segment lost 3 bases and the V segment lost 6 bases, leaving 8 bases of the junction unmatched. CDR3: CASSGGQGLDYGYTF. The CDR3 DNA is TGTGCCAGCAGCGGAGGACAGGGGCTAGACTATGGCTACACCTTC.

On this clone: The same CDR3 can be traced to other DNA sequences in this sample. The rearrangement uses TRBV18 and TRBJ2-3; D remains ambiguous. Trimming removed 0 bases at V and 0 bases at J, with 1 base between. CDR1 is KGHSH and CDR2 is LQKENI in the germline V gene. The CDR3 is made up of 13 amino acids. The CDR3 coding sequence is TGTGCCAGCTCACCACCCAGCACAGATACGCAGTATTTT. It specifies CASSPPSTDTQYF.

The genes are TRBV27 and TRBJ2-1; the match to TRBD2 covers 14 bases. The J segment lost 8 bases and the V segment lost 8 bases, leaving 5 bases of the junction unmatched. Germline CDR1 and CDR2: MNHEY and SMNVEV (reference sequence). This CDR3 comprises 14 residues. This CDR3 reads CASRGLAGGHEQFF. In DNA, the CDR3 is TGTGCCAGCCGAGGACTAGCGGGAGGCCATGAGCAGTTCTTC.

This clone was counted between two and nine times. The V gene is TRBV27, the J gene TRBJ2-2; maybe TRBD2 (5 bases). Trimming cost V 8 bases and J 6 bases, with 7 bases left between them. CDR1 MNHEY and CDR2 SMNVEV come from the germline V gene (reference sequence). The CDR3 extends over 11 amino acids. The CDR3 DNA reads TGTGCCAGCCCGGGGTCCGGGGAGCTGTTTTTT. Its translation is CASPGSGELFF.